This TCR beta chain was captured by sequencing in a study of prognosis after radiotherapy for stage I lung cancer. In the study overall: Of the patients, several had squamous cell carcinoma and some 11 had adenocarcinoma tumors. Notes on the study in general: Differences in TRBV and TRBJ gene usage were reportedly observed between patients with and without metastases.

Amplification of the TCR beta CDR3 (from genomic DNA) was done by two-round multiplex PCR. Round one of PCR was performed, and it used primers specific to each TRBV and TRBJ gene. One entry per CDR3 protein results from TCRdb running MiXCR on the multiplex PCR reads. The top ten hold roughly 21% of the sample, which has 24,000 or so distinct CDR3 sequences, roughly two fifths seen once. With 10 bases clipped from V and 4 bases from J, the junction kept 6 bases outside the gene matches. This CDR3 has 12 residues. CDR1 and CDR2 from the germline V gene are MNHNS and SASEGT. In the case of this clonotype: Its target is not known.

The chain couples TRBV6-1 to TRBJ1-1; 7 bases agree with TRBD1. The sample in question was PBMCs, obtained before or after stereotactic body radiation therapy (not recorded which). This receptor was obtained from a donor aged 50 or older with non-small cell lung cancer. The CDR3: CATLDRVTEAFF. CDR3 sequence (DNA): TGTGCCACCTTAGACAGGGTCACTGAAGCTTTCTTT.